Here is one T cell receptor beta chain with its context. In the authors' workflow: Reference gene primer amplification gave nucleated cell count estimates. TCRdb's table, derived via immunoSEQ multiplex PCR, lists solely in-frame clones and lacks some. V and J calls plus clone size are reproduced from that table; the DNA served to infer D and trimming. This sample has 110,000 to 150,000 clones; 80% to 90% occur once, and the top ten carry approximately 3%. J was trimmed by 1 base and V by 5 bases; bases with no gene match: 4. Germline V gives CDR1 SEHNR, CDR2 FQNEAQ (reference sequence). CDR3 length: 16 residues. The data stem from a study of blood T cell repertoires in COVID-19. Study overall: The origin of the acute and convalescent COVID-19 samples was the United States, Italy and Spain. PBMCs, B-cell-depleted T cells, or T cells provided the cDNA or gDNA that made up the material.

The sample consisted of peripheral blood. The receptor comes from a woman aged 60-75 years with active COVID-19. This chain uses TRBV7-9 with TRBJ2-2; 10 bases are a match to TRBD2. CDR3 region: CASSARTSGNTGELFF. Written as DNA, the CDR3 is TGTGCCAGCAGCGCTAGGACTAGCGGGAACACCGGGGAGCTGTTTTTT.